This T cell receptor (beta chain) came from a study of blood T cells in healthy people across ages. Whole-study findings and limits: A roughly linear fall in TCR beta diversity per million T cells was seen with increasing age.

CDR1 is WSHSY and CDR2 is SAAADI in the germline V gene. The CDR3 totals 11 residues. V was trimmed by 8 bases and J by 1 base, leaving 6 bases between them. Notes on this clonotype: The antigen is not known.

Together with a sample-barcoded 5' primer, a J-beta primer mix was included in a second PCR lasting about 6 to 11 cycles. TCRdb recomputed calls from the 5' RACE reads with MiXCR, one row per CDR3 protein. This table has hundreds of thousands of distinct CDR3 sequences, approximately 53% appearing once. The donors, all healthy, were Caucasians living in Russia, aged roughly 6 to 95. Sequenced sample: blood. The sequence was collected from a man aged 35 to 55 in good health. The chain couples TRBV10-2 to TRBJ2-7; maybe TRBD1 (6 bases). In DNA, the CDR3 is TGCGCCAGCGGACAGTCCTACGAGCAGTACTTC. This translates into CASGQSYEQYF.